The 23 T cell receptor beta chains below come from one sample, sequenced in a study of tumor and adjacent non-tumor tissue in lung cancer. TCRbeta libraries were built with three rounds of nested PCR, modified from ARM-PCR. TCRdb re-called the multiplex PCR reads through MiXCR, storing one row per CDR3 protein. The sample contains tens of thousands of distinct CDR3 sequences, roughly two thirds of which appear only once. The template was RNA from unsorted bulk tissue. Distant lung tissue was collected more than 3 cm away from the tumor edge. Sequencing was carried out using distant non-tumor lung tissue. Receptors originate from a middle-aged woman with non-small cell lung cancer.

This clonotype was observed a handful of times. The chain couples TRBV29-1 to TRBJ2-7; 11 positions agree with TRBD2. The ends lost 5 bases at V and 7 bases at J; junction bases unmatched: 7. CDR1 is SQVTM and CDR2 is ANQGSEA in the germline V gene. This CDR3 comprises 13 residues. CDR3 DNA: TGCAGCGTTAATCTAGCGGGAGGCTGTGAGCAGTACTTC. This encodes CSVNLAGGCEQYF.

Concerning this clonotype itself: A read error is likely, as this CDR3 ends without the conserved phenylalanine or tryptophan. This chain uses TRBV11-2 with TRBJ1-2; weak D call: TRBD1 (5 bases). CDR3 size: 15 residues. Germline V gene data show CDR1 as SGHAT and CDR2 as FQNNGV. The V gene lost 1 base and the J gene lost 4 bases, with 13 bases spanning the gap. In nucleotides, the CDR3 is TGTGCCAGCAGCTTAGGGACCCCAGGGCGCTATGGCTACACCTCC. Translating it yields CASSLGTPGRYGYTS.

In regard to this clonotype: With a much larger clone just one base away, this may be a read error. This chain uses TRBV20-1 with TRBJ2-7, with D perhaps TRBD1 (6 bases). The CDR3 extends over 13 amino acids. The V gene lost 3 bases and the J gene lost 0 bases, with 9 bases spanning the gap. Germline CDR1 is DFQATT and CDR2 is SNEGSKA (reference sequence). The CDR3 sequence is CSASWDNSYEQYF. CDR3 nucleotide sequence: TGCAGTGCTAGCTGGGACAACTCCTACGAGCAGTACTTC.

At least ten counts were recorded for this clonotype. The chain is built from TRBV12-3 or TRBV12-4 and TRBJ2-7, with D tentatively TRBD1 (5 bases). With 6 bases removed from V and 7 bases from J, the gap between germline ends came to 16 bases. This CDR3 comprises 13 residues. The CDR3 protein is CASSTSGSGEQYF. CDR3 nucleotide sequence: TGTGCCAGCAGCACGTCAGGGTCAGGGGAGCAGTACTTC.

The chain uses TRBV20-1 and TRBJ2-7; 11 nucleotides match TRBD1. The CDR3 loop spans 18 amino acids. V lost 5 bases, J lost 2 bases, and 17 bases stayed unmatched. Germline V gives CDR1 DFQATT, CDR2 SNEGSKA (reference sequence). Here the CDR3 reads CSASTTGTGGLYPYEQYF. The CDR3 nucleotides are TGCAGTGCTTCAACAACCGGGACAGGGGGTCTTTATCCCTACGAGCAGTACTTC.

This clonotype was observed a single time. Compared with germline, one end of the junction differs, possibly owing to a read error. The gene calls are TRBV30 and TRBJ1-2; D perhaps matches TRBD1 (5 bases). This CDR3 is 15 amino acids long. The germline CDR1 and CDR2 sequences are GTSNPN and SVGIG (reference sequence). The CDR3 loop reads CTWGTDSRPFYGYTF. The CDR3 DNA reads as TGTACCTGGGGCACAGACAGCCGTCCATTTTATGGCTACACCTTC.

This clonotype was seen many times. The rearrangement uses TRBV29-1 and TRBJ1-2; a weak D match, TRBD1 (5 bases). There are 16 residues in the CDR3. Germline loops: CDR1 SQVTM, CDR2 ANQGSEA. V was trimmed by 5 bases and J by 5 bases, leaving 24 bases between them. CDR3 residues: CSVPGALTQDRYGYTF. CDR3 DNA sequence: TGCAGCGTTCCTGGTGCCCTTACACAGGATAGGTATGGCTACACCTTC. Full variable domain (remainder filled in from reference TRBV29-1 and TRBJ1-2): SAVISQKPSRDICQRGTSLTIQCQVDSQVTMMFWYRQQPGQSLTLIATANQGSEATYESGFVIDKFPISRPNLTFSTLTVSNMSPEDSSIYLCSVPGALTQDRYGYTFGSGTRLTVV.

The sample holds many counts of this clonotype. The rearrangement joins TRBV29-1 to TRBJ2-2, with D unclear. The V end was cut by 1 base, the J end by 2 bases, with 8 bases between. The germline gives CDR1 SQVTM, CDR2 ANQGSEA. This CDR3 has 14 residues. CDR3 sequence: CSVEVGLNTGELFF. CDR3 coding DNA: TGCAGCGTTGAAGTTGGCTTAAACACCGGGGAGCTGTTTTTT.

A word on this clonotype: A much larger clone differs from this one at a single base, so this may be a read error. The final CDR3 position lacks the conserved phenylalanine or tryptophan, pointing to a likely read error. V gene TRBV2 combines with J gene TRBJ1-6; 7 bases map to TRBD1. This CDR3 has 15 amino acids. The germline V gene encodes CDR1 SNHLY and CDR2 FYNNEI. V lost 6 bases to trimming and J lost 10 bases; unmatched junction nucleotides: 12. CDR3 bases: TGTGCCAGCAGGAGGACAACAGGGGCGGGCTCACCCCTCCACATT. Translation: CASRRTTGAGSPLHI.

As concerns this clonotype: A junction boundary mismatches the germline segment, possibly from a read error. The DNA for the CDR3 is TGTGCCAGCAGAACGGGAGGACAGCCTTACGAGCAATACTTC. Amino acid sequence: CASRTGGQPYEQYF. This chain connects TRBV6-6 to TRBJ2-7, with D tentatively TRBD2 (7 bases). The CDR3 consists of 14 residues. Germline CDR1 MNHNY, CDR2 SVGAGI (reference sequence).

The rearrangement joins TRBV6-1 to TRBJ1-5; D not resolved. The ends were cut back, 7 bases at V and 0 bases at J, with 16 bases in the middle. Germline V gives CDR1 MNHNS, CDR2 SASEGT. The CDR3 is made up of 16 amino acids. DNA for the CDR3: TGTGCCAGCAATCGAGAAATTAGAGATAGCAATCAGCCCCAGCATTTT. It yields the protein CASNREIRDSNQPQHF.

About this clonotype itself: One end of the junction does not line up with germline, which may come from a read error. This chain connects TRBV11-3 to TRBJ2-1; no definite D call. The CDR3 is made up of 16 amino acids. CDR1 SGHNT and CDR2 YENEEA come from the germline V gene. In DNA, the CDR3 is TGTGCCGGCAGCCCAAGACCTAGGAGCTCCTACAATGACCAGTTTTTC. This sequence encodes CAGSPRPRSSYNDQFF.

The chain is built from TRBV19 and TRBJ2-5; no clear D. V was trimmed by 2 bases and J by 4 bases, leaving 8 bases between them. The CDR3 spans 13 residues. Per germline, CDR1 LNHDA and CDR2 SQIVND (reference sequence). The DNA of the CDR3 is TGTGCCAGTAGTATACGATGGGGAGAGACCCAGTACTTC. This codes for CASSIRWGETQYF.

Concerning this clonotype: A much larger clone differs from this one at a single base, so this may be a read error. The chain recombines TRBV20-1 with TRBJ1-5; TRBD1 matches at 10 bases. The CDR3 loop spans 16 amino acids. The germline V gene has CDR1 DFQATT and CDR2 SNEGSKA (reference sequence). The CDR3 region is CSASYRDRGHDQSQHF. The DNA of the CDR3 is TGCAGTGCTTCTTACCGGGACAGGGGCCACGATCAGTCCCAGCATTTT.

This clonotype has a count of ten or more. The CDR3 DNA reads TGCAGCGTCCCCCCCGTAGCCGGGCGGGAGCAGTACTTC. It codes for CSVPPVAGREQYF. V usage is TRBV20-1 and J usage is TRBJ2-7; no clear D. This CDR3 has 13 amino acids. Germline V gene data show CDR1 as DFQATT and CDR2 as SNEGSKA (reference sequence).

There are many counts of this clonotype. The chain recombines TRBV30 with TRBJ2-1, with 11 bases that match TRBD1. Germline V gives CDR1 GTSNPN, CDR2 SVGIG (reference sequence). Trimming at V came to 6 bases and at J to 9 bases, leaving 10 bases not matched to a gene. The CDR3 spans 14 residues. Written as DNA, the CDR3 is TGTGCCTGCAGGAGGACAGGGGGCTATGGTGAGCAGTTCTTC. As protein: CACRRTGGYGEQFF.

About this clonotype: One junction end does not reproduce the germline sequence, and a read error may be involved. J is TRBJ2-7 and V is TRBV11-2, with D unresolved. CDR1 is SGHAT and CDR2 is FQNNGV in the germline V gene. This CDR3 spans 14 amino acids. CDR3 region: CANSLTPLRYERYF. The CDR3 DNA reads as TGTGCCAACAGCTTAACCCCACTGCGCTACGAGCGGTACTTC.

DNA for the CDR3: TGTGCCAGTCAACCGGACAGGGGGCGGGACAGTGAAGCTTTCTTT. Residues: CASQPDRGRDSEAFF. The rearrangement joins TRBV2 to TRBJ1-1; 11 bases are shared with TRBD1. The J segment lost 7 bases and the V segment lost 9 bases, leaving 13 bases of the junction unmatched. The CDR3 has 15 amino acids. The germline gives CDR1 SNHLY, CDR2 FYNNEI.

For this clonotype: Mismatch with germline at one junction end may stem from a read error. The chain combines TRBV7-9 with TRBJ2-7, with 9 bases matching TRBD1. Germline-derived CDR1 and CDR2 are SEHNR and FQNEAQ (reference sequence). The CDR3 consists of 15 residues. The CDR3 loop is CASSLGTGPSYEQYF. The CDR3, as DNA: TGCGCCAGCAGCTTGGGGACAGGGCCATCCTACGAGCAGTACTTC.

This clonotype was detected many times. J is TRBJ2-3 and V is TRBV7-8; 11 bases map to TRBD2. Germline values: CDR1 SGHVS, CDR2 FQNEAQ. Trimming cost V 5 bases and J 4 bases; bases outside gene matches: 8. The CDR3 runs 16 residues. This CDR3 reads CASSPRLAGLPDTQYF. The CDR3 bases are TGTGCCAGCAGCCCCCGACTAGCGGGGCTTCCAGATACGCAGTATTTT.

This clonotype was seen repeatedly, ten times or more. V gene TRBV7-8 combines with J gene TRBJ2-7; D unresolved. The V end lost 5 bases, the J end lost 4 bases, and 9 bases lay between the germline ends. This CDR3 is built from 12 residues. CDR1 SGHVS and CDR2 FQNEAQ come from the germline V gene. CDR3: CASSPRHYEQYF. The CDR3 bases are TGTGCCAGCAGCCCCCGCCATTACGAGCAGTACTTC.

As regards this clonotype: The junction differs from germline at one of its ends, possibly a read error. The rearrangement joins TRBV11-2 to TRBJ2-6, with a tentative D call TRBD1 (5 bases). Germline loops: CDR1 SGHAT, CDR2 FQNNGV. The CDR3 has 16 residues. DNA for the CDR3: TGTGCCAGCTGCTGGTCAGACCTCTATGGGGCCAATGTCCTGACTTTC. Protein product: CASCWSDLYGANVLTF.

This clonotype was counted only a few times. The V gene is TRBV7-2, the J gene TRBJ2-3; D remains ambiguous. The germline gives CDR1 SGHTA, CDR2 FQGNSA. The CDR3 runs to 13 residues. The germline V and J ends were trimmed by 5 bases and 3 bases, with 9 bases remaining between them. This chain's CDR3 is CASSKRQTDTQYF. DNA for the CDR3: TGTGCCAGCAGCAAGCGACAAACAGATACGCAGTATTTT.